This TCR beta chain was obtained from a study of cytomegalovirus exposure and HLA in healthy donors. At the level of the study: Genotyping showed roughly 76% of hundreds of donors falling in the Caucasian-associated ancestry cluster.

V was clipped by 1 base and J by 4 bases, with 12 bases between them. CDR3 length: 15 residues. Germline values: CDR1 SGHRS, CDR2 YFSETQ. With respect to this clone: Its cognate antigen is unknown.

Healthy bone marrow donors supplied every sample. Study-wide points: In a later analysis, a missense DCLRE1C variant was linked to TCR beta V- and J-gene trimming. Reports described diagnosis of cytomegalovirus status by the classifier as highly specific and sensitive.

It was with 60 Vbeta and 13 Jbeta primers that the PCR ran. The assay was immunoSEQ multiplex PCR, and TCRdb's table has in-frame clones only and misses some. Of about 200,000 clones in the sample, about four fifths are singletons; the top ten hold roughly 14%. The V and J genes are TRBV5-1 and TRBJ1-3; D gene ambiguous. This clonotype originated in a woman aged 25 to 39 in good health and CMV-seropositive. Sequencing input: PBMCs. CDR3 sequence reads: CASSLTTFAGNTIYF. As DNA, the CDR3 is TGCGCCAGCAGCTTGACTACCTTCGCCGGAAACACCATATATTTT.